Reported below is one T cell receptor (beta chain). What it recognizes is unknown. TCRdb re-called the reads through MiXCR, storing one row per CDR3 protein. The repertoire includes around 350,000 distinct CDR3 sequences, around a sixth of them detected once, and 7.5% to 9.5% sits in the top ten. This sample is drawn from a study of T cell repertoires in cytomegalovirus infection. Study-level information: CMV infection and matching HLA type were both indicated by public TCR beta signatures. Study outcomes and limitations: Carriers of CMV plus the relevant HLA were identified by cumulative public TCR beta family frequency. Ex vivo, HLA-C-restricted CMV-specific TCR beta clonotypes prevailed over the rest of the response.

The CDR3 has 14 residues. CDR1 and CDR2 (germline): SGHDN, FVKESK. V was cut by 4 bases and J by 7 bases, with 14 bases left in between. Input material: PBMCs. The clonotype originates from a human donor in good health (CMV status not recorded). Some clones in this sample may be carry-over from other donors' samples. V and J are TRBV14 and TRBJ2-1; TRBD2 might be the D (5 bases). The CDR3 is CASSLFPTGNEQFF. The CDR3 DNA follows: TGTGCCAGCAGCCTTTTCCCCACGGGGAATGAGCAGTTCTTC.